The T cell receptor (beta chain) under discussion was sequenced for a study of response to subunit inactivated influenza vaccine. Study results and caveats: The authors offered the suggestion that each seasonal influenza vaccination recruits few new T cells.

V lost 2 bases, J lost 7 bases, and 8 bases stayed unmatched. This CDR3 comprises 15 residues. Germline CDR1 is MNHEY and CDR2 is SVGAGI. TCRdb independently ran MiXCR on the RT-PCR reads; one entry per CDR3 protein. The sample includes 630,000 or so distinct CDR3 sequences, approximately 14% of them seen just once. As concerns this clonotype: What it binds is not known.

The chain uses TRBV6-5 and TRBJ2-1; TRBD1 matches 7 bases. The material sequenced was PBMCs from blood, taken 11 to 12 days after vaccination. The receptor comes from a man in his forties or fifties who received an inactivated influenza vaccine. For the CDR3, the DNA is TGTGCCAGCAGTTACAGCAGGGGGACCCAGAATGAGCAGTTCTTC. This gives the protein CASSYSRGTQNEQFF.